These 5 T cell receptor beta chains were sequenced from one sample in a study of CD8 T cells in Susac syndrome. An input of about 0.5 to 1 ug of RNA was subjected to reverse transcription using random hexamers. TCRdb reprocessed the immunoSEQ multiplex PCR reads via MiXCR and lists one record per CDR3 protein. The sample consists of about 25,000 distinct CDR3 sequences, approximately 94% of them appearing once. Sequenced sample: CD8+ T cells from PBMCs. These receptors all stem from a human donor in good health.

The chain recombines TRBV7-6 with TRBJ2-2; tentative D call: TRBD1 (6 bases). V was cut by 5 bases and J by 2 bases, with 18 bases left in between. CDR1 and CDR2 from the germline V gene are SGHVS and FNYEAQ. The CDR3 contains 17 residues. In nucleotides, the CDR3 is TGTGCCAGCAGCGCTAGAGTTGGACAGTCTAACACCGGGGAGCTGTTTTTT. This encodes CASSARVGQSNTGELFF.

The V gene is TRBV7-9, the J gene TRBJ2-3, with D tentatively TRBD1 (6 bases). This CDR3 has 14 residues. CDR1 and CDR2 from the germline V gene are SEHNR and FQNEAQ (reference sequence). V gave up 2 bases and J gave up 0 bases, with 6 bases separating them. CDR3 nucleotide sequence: TGTGCCAGCAGCTTAAGGGGGAGCACAGATACGCAGTATTTT. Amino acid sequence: CASSLRGSTDTQYF. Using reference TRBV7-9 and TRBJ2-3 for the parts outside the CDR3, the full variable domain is DTGVSQNPRHKITKRGQNVTFRCDPISEHNRLYWYRQTLGQGPEFLTYFQNEAQLEKSRLLSDRFSAERPKGSFSTLEIQRTEQGDSAMYLCASSLRGSTDTQYFGPGTRLTVL.

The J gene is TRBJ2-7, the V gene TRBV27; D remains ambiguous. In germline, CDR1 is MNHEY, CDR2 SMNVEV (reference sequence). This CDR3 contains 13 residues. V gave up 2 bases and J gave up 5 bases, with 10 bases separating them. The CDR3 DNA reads TGTGCCAGCAGTTTAGATCCTCTGAACGAGCAGTACTTC. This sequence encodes CASSLDPLNEQYF.

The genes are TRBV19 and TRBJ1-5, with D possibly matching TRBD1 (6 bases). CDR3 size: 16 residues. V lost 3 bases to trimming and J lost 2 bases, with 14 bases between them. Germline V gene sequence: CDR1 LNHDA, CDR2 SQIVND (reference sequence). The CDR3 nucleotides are TGTGCCAGTAGTATCCCGACAGGTGGACGCAATCAGCCCCAGCATTTT. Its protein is CASSIPTGGRNQPQHF.

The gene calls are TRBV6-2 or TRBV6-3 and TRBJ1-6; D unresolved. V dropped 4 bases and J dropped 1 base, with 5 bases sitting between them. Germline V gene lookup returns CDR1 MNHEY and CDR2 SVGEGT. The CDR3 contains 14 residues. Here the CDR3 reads CASSWSSYNSPLHF. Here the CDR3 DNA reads TGTGCCAGCAGTTGGAGTTCCTATAATTCACCCCTCCACTTT.